This is a list of T cell receptor beta chains from one sample in a study of T-cell memory formation after mild COVID-19. TCRdb redid the calling of the 5' RACE reads with MiXCR, one entry per CDR3 protein. The sample gives 200,000 to 250,000 distinct CDR3 sequences, 8% to 11% of which show up once; approximately 2.8% is in the top ten. Input material: PBMCs or a T cell subset sorted from them (not recorded which). The source is a man younger than 35 who had mild COVID-19 (a few samples of this study predate the infection). Cell type and time point are not known. Each CDR3 is given with its conserved first and last residue. Size tells how often a clone was seen (once, few, many) or the class of an expanded clone, and some rows leave it out.

cdr3_aa: CATSVGAKNIQYF
clone_size: few
v_call: TRBV24-1
j_call: TRBJ2-4

cdr3_aa: CASSLRGGANTGELFF
clone_size: few
v_call: TRBV7-9
j_call: TRBJ2-2

cdr3_aa: CSSRLAGSGETQYF
clone_size: .
v_call: TRBV29-1
j_call: TRBJ2-5

cdr3_aa: CASTLARERAFF
clone_size: few
v_call: TRBV7-9
j_call: TRBJ1-1

cdr3_aa: CAWSHSTGELFF
clone_size: .
v_call: TRBV30
j_call: TRBJ2-2

cdr3_aa: CASSADFYEQYF
clone_size: few
v_call: TRBV5-1
j_call: TRBJ2-7

cdr3_aa: CASSFGGDQPQHF
clone_size: .
v_call: TRBV7-2
j_call: TRBJ1-5

cdr3_aa: CASSFGPVQETQYF
clone_size: .
v_call: TRBV7-6
j_call: TRBJ2-5

cdr3_aa: CASSFTGGELFF
clone_size: .
v_call: TRBV7-2
j_call: TRBJ2-2

cdr3_aa: CASSLLAGRNNEQFF
clone_size: few
v_call: TRBV7-6
j_call: TRBJ2-1

cdr3_aa: CSASTLLAEKTGELFF
clone_size: .
v_call: TRBV20-1
j_call: TRBJ2-2

cdr3_aa: CASSLGQGAYEQYF
clone_size: .
v_call: TRBV5-1
j_call: TRBJ2-7

cdr3_aa: CASSVGTGTGELFF
clone_size: .
v_call: TRBV2
j_call: TRBJ2-2

cdr3_aa: CASSLGLAGAQTQYF
clone_size: .
v_call: TRBV12-3/TRBV12-4
j_call: TRBJ2-5

cdr3_aa: CASMLAGSTDTQYF
clone_size: few
v_call: TRBV5-1
j_call: TRBJ2-3

cdr3_aa: CASAVQDTQYF
clone_size: .
v_call: TRBV12-3/TRBV12-4
j_call: TRBJ2-3

cdr3_aa: CASSPLRTAASGNTIYF
clone_size: few
v_call: TRBV18
j_call: TRBJ1-3

cdr3_aa: CASSPPDYKGSGANVLTF
clone_size: .
v_call: TRBV28
j_call: TRBJ2-6

cdr3_aa: CSAREEIYGYTF
clone_size: few
v_call: TRBV20-1
j_call: TRBJ1-2

cdr3_aa: CASSPVGGAGANVLTF
clone_size: .
v_call: TRBV19
j_call: TRBJ2-6

cdr3_aa: CASSSDSRKLFF
clone_size: few
v_call: TRBV27
j_call: TRBJ1-4

cdr3_aa: CASSLRTGYEKLFF
clone_size: many
v_call: TRBV5-6
j_call: TRBJ1-4

cdr3_aa: CSARASYWGTGYGYTF
clone_size: few
v_call: TRBV20-1
j_call: TRBJ1-2

cdr3_aa: CASSVAGTGYLNEQFF
clone_size: .
v_call: TRBV9
j_call: TRBJ2-1

cdr3_aa: CASGGQYQETQYF
clone_size: few
v_call: TRBV18
j_call: TRBJ2-5

cdr3_aa: CASSQPTSVDTQYF
clone_size: .
v_call: TRBV4-1
j_call: TRBJ2-3

cdr3_aa: CASRPSGDRDTQYF
clone_size: .
v_call: TRBV19
j_call: TRBJ2-3

cdr3_aa: CASSREGSNSPLHF
clone_size: few
v_call: TRBV5-4
j_call: TRBJ1-6

cdr3_aa: CASSIGLAGKETQYF
clone_size: .
v_call: TRBV7-9
j_call: TRBJ2-5

cdr3_aa: CASSLAHGGGTAQYF
clone_size: .
v_call: TRBV7-2
j_call: TRBJ2-3

cdr3_aa: CASKPLGGNDNEQFF
clone_size: many
v_call: TRBV5-1
j_call: TRBJ2-1

cdr3_aa: CSARTGNTEAFF
clone_size: many
v_call: TRBV20-1
j_call: TRBJ1-1

cdr3_aa: CASSPSRGELFF
clone_size: few
v_call: TRBV9
j_call: TRBJ1-4

cdr3_aa: CSARDQRGGGWSTDTQYF
clone_size: few
v_call: TRBV20-1
j_call: TRBJ2-3

cdr3_aa: CASSGTGTGRSYEQYF
clone_size: .
v_call: TRBV6-5
j_call: TRBJ2-7

cdr3_aa: CATTQQGPNEKLFF
clone_size: .
v_call: TRBV24-1
j_call: TRBJ1-4